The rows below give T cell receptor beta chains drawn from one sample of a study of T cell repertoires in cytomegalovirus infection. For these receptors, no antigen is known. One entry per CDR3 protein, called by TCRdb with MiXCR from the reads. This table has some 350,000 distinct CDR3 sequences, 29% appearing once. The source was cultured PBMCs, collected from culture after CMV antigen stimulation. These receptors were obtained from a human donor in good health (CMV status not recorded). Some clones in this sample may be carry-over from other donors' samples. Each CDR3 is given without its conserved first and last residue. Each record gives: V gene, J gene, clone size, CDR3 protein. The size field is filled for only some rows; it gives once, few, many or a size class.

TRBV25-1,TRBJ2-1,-,ASSDDGYNEQF
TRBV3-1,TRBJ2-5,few,ASSQDIRGRGGQETQY
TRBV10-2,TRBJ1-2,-,ASTGQGEFYGYT
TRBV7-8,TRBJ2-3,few,ASSFNGRPADTQY
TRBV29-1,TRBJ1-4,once,SVDAANDEKLF
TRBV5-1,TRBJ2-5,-,ASSLGRGLAETQY
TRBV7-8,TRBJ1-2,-,ASSLEGSVQGGGGIIYGYT
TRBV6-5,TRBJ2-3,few,ASSYGGKGSDTQY
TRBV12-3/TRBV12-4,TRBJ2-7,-,ASSPRTGIYEQY
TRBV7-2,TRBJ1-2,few,ASSLGTPTNYGYT